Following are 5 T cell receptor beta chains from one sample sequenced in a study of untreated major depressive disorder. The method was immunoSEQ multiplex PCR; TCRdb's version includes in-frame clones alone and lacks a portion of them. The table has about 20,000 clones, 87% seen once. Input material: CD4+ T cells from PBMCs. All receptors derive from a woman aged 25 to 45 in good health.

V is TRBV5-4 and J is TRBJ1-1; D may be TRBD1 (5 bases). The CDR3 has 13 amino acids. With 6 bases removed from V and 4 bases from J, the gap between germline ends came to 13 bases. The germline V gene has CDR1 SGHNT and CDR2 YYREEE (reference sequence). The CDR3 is CASNLGTGTEAFF. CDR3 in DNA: TGTGCCAGCAACCTCGGGACGGGCACTGAAGCTTTCTTT.

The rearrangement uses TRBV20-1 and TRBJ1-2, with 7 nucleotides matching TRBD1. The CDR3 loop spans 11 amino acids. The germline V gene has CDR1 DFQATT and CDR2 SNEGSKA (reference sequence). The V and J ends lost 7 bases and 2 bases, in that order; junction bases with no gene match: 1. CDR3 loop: CSGDSNYGYTF. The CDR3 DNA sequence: TGCAGTGGGGACAGCAACTATGGCTACACCTTC.

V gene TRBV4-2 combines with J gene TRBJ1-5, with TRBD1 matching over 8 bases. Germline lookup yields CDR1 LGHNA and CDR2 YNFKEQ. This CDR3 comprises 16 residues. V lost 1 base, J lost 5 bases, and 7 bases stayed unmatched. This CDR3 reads CASSQVEQGGYQPQHF. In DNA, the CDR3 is TGTGCCAGCAGCCAAGTAGAACAGGGGGGGTATCAGCCCCAGCATTTT.

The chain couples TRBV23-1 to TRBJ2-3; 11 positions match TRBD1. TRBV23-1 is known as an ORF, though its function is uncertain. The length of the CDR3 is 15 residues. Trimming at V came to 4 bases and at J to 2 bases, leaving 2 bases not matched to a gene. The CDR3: CASSLGQGDTDTQYF. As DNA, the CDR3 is TGCGCCAGCAGTCTGGGACAGGGGGACACAGATACGCAGTATTTT.

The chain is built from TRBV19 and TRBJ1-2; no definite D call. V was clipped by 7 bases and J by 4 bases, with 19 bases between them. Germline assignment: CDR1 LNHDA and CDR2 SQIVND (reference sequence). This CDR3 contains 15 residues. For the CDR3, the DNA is TGTGCCAGTACCAGACTTGACTCATCTCTCTATGGCTACACCTTC. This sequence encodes CASTRLDSSLYGYTF.